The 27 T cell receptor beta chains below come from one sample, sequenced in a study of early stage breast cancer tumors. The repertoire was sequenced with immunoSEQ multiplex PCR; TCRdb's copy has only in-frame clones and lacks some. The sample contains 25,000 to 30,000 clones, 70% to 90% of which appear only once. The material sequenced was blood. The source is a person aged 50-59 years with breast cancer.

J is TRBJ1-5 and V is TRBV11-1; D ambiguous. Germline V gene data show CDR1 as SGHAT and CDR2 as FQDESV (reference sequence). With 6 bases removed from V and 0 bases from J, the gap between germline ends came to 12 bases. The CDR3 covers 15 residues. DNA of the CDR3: TGTGCCAGCAGACCTCGGGGTTATAGCAATCAGCCCCAGCATTTT. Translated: CASRPRGYSNQPQHF. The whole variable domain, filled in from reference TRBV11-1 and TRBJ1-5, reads EAEVAQSPRYKITEKSQAVAFWCDPISGHATLYWYRQILGQGPELLVQFQDESVVDDSQLPKDRFSAERLKGVDSTLKIQPAELGDSAMYLCASRPRGYSNQPQHFGDGTRLSIL.

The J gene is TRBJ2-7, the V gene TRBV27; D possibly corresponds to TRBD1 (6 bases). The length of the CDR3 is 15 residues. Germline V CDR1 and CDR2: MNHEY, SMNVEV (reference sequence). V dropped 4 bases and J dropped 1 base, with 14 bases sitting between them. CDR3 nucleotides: TGTGCCAGCAGTTCCACCGGGACACCTTCCTACGAGCAGTACTTC. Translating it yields CASSSTGTPSYEQYF.

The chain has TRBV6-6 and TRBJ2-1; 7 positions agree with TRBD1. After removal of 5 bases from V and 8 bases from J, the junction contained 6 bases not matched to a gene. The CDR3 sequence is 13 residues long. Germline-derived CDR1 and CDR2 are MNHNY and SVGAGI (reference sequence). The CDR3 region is CASSLTGVYEQFF. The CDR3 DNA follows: TGTGCCAGCAGTCTTACAGGGGTCTATGAGCAGTTCTTC.

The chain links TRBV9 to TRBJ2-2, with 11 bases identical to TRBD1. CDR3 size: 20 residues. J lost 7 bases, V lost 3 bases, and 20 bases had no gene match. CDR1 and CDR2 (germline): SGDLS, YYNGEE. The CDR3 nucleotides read TGTGCCAGCAGCGCCTCGACGTCCTCTTCGTGGGGACAGGGGGGCGGGGAGCTGTTTTTT. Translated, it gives CASSASTSSSWGQGGGELFF.

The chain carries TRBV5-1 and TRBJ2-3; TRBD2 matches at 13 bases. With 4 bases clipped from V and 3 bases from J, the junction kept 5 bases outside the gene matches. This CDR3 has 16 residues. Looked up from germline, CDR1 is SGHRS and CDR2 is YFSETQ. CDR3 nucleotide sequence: TGCGCCAGCAGCGCAAGGACTAGCGGGGGAACAGATACGCAGTATTTT. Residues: CASSARTSGGTDTQYF.

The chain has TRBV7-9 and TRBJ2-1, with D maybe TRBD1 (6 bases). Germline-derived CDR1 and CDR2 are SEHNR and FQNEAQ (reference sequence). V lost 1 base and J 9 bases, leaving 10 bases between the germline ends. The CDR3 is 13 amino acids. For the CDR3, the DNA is TGTGCCAGCAGCTTAGGGACAGAGGGTGAGCAGTTCTTC. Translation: CASSLGTEGEQFF.

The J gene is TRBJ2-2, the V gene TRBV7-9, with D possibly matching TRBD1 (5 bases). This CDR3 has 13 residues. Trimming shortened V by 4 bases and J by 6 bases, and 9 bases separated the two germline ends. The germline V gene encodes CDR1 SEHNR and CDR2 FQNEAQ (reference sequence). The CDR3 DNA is TGTGCCAGCAGCTCGCAGGGCTCCGGGGAGCTGTTTTTT. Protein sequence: CASSSQGSGELFF.

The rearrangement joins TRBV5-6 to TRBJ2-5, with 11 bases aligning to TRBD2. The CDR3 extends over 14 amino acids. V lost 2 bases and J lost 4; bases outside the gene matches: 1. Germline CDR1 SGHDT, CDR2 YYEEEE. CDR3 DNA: TGTGCCAGCAGCTTTCTAGCGGGGGGAGAGACCCAGTACTTC. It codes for CASSFLAGGETQYF.

The chain's CDR3 is CASSLGGTITDTQYF. In DNA form, the CDR3 reads TGTGCCAGCAGCTTAGGAGGGACTATCACAGATACGCAGTATTTT. The chain employs TRBV7-9 and TRBJ2-3, with 7 bases aligning to TRBD2. CDR1 is SEHNR and CDR2 is FQNEAQ in the germline V gene (reference sequence). The junction had 3 bases not matched to a gene; V was cut back by 1 base and J by 2 bases. The CDR3 sequence is 15 residues long. The entire variable domain, with the rest obtained from reference TRBV7-9 and TRBJ2-3, is as follows: DTGVSQNPRHKITKRGQNVTFRCDPISEHNRLYWYRQTLGQGPEFLTYFQNEAQLEKSRLLSDRFSAERPKGSFSTLEIQRTEQGDSAMYLCASSLGGTITDTQYFGPGTRLTVL.

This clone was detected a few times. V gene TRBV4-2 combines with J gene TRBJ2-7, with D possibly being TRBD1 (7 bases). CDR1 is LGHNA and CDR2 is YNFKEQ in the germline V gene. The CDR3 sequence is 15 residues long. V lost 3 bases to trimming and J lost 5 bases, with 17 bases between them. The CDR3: CASSQPGTAGHEQYF. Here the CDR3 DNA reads TGTGCCAGCAGCCAGCCCGGGACAGCGGGCCACGAGCAGTACTTC.

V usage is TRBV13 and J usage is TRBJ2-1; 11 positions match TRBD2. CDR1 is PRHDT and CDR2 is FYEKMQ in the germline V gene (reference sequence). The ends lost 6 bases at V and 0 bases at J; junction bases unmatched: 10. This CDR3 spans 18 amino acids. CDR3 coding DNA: TGTGCCAGCAGTCCCACTAGCGGGAGCTCTAGCTCCTACAATGAGCAGTTCTTC. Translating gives CASSPTSGSSSSYNEQFF.

The CDR3 coding sequence is TGTGCCAAAGGACGAAATAATTCACCCCTCCACTTT. This codes for CAKGRNNSPLHF. V and J are TRBV2 and TRBJ1-6; D remains ambiguous. The CDR3 is 12 residues long. Trimming left V 10 bases short and J 5 bases short, with 9 bases between. CDR1 and CDR2 (germline): SNHLY, FYNNEI.

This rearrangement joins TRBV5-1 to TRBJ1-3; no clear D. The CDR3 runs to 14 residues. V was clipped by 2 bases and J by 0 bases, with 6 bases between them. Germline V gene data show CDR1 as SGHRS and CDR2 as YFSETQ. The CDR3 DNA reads TGCGCCAGCAGCTTACAGCCCTCTGGAAACACCATATATTTT. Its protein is CASSLQPSGNTIYF.

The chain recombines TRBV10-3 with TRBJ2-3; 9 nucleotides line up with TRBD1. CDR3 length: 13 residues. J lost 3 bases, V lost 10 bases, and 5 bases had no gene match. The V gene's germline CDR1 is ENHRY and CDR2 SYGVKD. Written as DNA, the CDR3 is TGTGCCACTGGACAGGGGCTTACAGATACGCAGTATTTT. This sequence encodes CATGQGLTDTQYF.

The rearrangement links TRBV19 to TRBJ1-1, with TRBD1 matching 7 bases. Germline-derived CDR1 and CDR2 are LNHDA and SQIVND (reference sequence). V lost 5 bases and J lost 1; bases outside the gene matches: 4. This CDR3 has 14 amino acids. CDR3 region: CASSPWTGNTEAFF. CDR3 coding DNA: TGTGCCAGTAGTCCCTGGACAGGGAACACTGAAGCTTTCTTT.

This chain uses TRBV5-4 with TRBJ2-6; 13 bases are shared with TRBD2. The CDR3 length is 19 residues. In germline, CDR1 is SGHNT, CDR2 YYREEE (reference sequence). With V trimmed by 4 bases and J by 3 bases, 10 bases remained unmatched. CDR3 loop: CASSRGGTSGMIGANVLTF. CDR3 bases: TGTGCCAGCAGCCGTGGTGGGACTAGCGGGATGATTGGGGCCAACGTCCTGACTTTC. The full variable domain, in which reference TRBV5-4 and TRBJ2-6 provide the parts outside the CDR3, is ETGVTQSPTHLIKTRGQQVTLRCSSQSGHNTVSWYQQALGQGPQFIFQYYREEENGRGNFPPRFSGLQFPNYSSELNVNALELDDSALYLCASSRGGTSGMIGANVLTFGAGSRLTVL.

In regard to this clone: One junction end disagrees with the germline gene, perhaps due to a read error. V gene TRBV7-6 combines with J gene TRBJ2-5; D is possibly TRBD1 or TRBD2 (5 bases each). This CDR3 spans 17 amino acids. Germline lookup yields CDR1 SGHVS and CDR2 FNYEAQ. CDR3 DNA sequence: TGTGCCAGCAGCTTAGTACGCCCCGGGACGGATCAAGAGGCCCAGTACTTC. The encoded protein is CASSLVRPGTDQEAQYF.

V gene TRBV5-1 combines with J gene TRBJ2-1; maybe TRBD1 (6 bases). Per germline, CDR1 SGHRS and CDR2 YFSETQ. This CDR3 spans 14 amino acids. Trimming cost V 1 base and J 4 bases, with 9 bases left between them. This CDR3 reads CASSLSRGYNEQFF. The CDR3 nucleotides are TGCGCCAGCAGCTTGTCCAGGGGATACAATGAGCAGTTCTTC.

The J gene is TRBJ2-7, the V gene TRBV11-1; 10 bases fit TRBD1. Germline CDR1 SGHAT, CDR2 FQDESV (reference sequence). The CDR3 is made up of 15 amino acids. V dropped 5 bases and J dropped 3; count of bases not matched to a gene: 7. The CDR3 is CASSPLRDRGYEQYF. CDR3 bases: TGTGCCAGCAGCCCCCTTCGGGACAGGGGCTACGAGCAGTACTTC.

CDR3 nucleotides: TGCGCCAGCAGCCAGGTCAACCCCCGGACTGGGAACAATGAGCAGTTCTTC. Translated, it gives CASSQVNPRTGNNEQFF. The chain combines TRBV4-3 with TRBJ2-1; perhaps TRBD2 as D (5 bases). Trimming shortened V by 3 bases and J by 5 bases, and 20 bases separated the two germline ends. The CDR3 runs to 17 residues. Germline V lookup: CDR1 LGHNA, CDR2 YSLEER.

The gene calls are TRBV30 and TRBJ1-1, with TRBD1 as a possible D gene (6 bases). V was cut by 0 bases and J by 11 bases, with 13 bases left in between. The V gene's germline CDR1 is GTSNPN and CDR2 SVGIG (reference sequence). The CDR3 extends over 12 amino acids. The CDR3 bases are TGTGCCTGGAGTGTAGTGGGGGCGAGCGCTTTCTTT. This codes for CAWSVVGASAFF. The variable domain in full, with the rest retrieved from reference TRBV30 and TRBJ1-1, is SQTIHQWPATLVQPVGSPLSLECTVEGTSNPNLYWYRQAAGRGLQLLFYSVGIGQISSEVPQNLSASRPQDRQFILSSKKLLLSDSGFYLCAWSVVGASAFFGQGTRLTVV.

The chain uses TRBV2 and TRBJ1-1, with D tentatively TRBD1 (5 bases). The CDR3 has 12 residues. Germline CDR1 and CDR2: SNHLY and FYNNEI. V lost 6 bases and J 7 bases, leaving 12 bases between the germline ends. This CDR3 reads CASRGTVDEAFF. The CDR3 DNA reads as TGTGCCAGCAGGGGGACGGTTGATGAAGCTTTCTTT. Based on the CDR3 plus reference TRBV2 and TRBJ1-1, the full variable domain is EPEVTQTPSHQVTQMGQEVILRCVPISNHLYFYWYRQILGQKVEFLVSFYNNEISEKSEIFDDQFSVERPDGSNFTLKIRSTKLEDSAMYFCASRGTVDEAFFGQGTRLTVV.

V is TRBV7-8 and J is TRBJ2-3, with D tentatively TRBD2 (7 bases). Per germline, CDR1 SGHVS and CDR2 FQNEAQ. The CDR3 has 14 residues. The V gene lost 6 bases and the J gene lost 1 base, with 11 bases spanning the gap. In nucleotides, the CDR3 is TGTGCCAGCAGGGCGGGGGCCGGCACAGATACGCAGTATTTT. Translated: CASRAGAGTDTQYF.

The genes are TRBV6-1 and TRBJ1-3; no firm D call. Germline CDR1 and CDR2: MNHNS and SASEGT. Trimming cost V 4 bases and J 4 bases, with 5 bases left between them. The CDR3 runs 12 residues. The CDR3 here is CASSVGGNTIYF. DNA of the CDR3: TGTGCCAGCAGTGTAGGCGGAAACACCATATATTTT.

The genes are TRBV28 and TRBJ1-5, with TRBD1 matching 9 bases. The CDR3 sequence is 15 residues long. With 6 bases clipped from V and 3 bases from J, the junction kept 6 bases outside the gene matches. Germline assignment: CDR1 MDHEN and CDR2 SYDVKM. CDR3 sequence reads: CASSSGQGINQPQHF. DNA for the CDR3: TGTGCCAGCAGCTCCGGACAGGGGATCAATCAGCCCCAGCATTTT.

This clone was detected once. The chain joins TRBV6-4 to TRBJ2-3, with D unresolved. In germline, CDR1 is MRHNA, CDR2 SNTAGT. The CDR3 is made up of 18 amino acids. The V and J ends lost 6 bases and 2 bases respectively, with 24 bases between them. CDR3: CASSDTLNPGPFTDTQYF. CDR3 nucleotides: TGTGCCAGCAGCGACACCCTGAACCCCGGACCGTTCACAGATACGCAGTATTTT.

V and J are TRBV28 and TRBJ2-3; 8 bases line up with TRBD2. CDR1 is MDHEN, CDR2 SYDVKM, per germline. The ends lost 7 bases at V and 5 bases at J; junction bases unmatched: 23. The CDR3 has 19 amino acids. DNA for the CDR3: TGTGCCAGCACCTTACCCGGACCAACTAGCGGTAGGAAAGGAGATACGCAGTATTTT. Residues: CASTLPGPTSGRKGDTQYF.